The T cell receptor beta chain described here comes from a study of cytomegalovirus exposure and HLA in healthy donors. The wider study: Earlier findings included some 100 million unique TCR beta sequences obtained from 180 million or so T cells.

Primers included in the PCR were 60 Vbeta and 13 Jbeta primers. The protocol was immunoSEQ multiplex PCR, while the TCRdb copy is restricted to in-frame clones and leaves out a portion. This sample yields roughly 190,000 clones, of which 70% to 75% are seen a single time; approximately 4.6% belongs to the top ten. In nominal health when sampled, donors likely had unrecorded immune exposures nonetheless. The CDR3 contains 12 residues. CDR1 LNHDA and CDR2 SQIVND come from the germline V gene (reference sequence). Between the trimmed V and J ends, which lost 6 bases and 2 bases, there was a span of 7 bases.

The chain carries TRBV19 and TRBJ1-2, with D possibly being TRBD1 (5 bases). The receptor comes from a man aged 30-40 years in good health and CMV-seropositive. Source material: PBMCs. The CDR3 here is CASSSGNYGYTF. CDR3 bases: TGTGCCAGTAGCTCAGGGAACTATGGCTACACCTTC.